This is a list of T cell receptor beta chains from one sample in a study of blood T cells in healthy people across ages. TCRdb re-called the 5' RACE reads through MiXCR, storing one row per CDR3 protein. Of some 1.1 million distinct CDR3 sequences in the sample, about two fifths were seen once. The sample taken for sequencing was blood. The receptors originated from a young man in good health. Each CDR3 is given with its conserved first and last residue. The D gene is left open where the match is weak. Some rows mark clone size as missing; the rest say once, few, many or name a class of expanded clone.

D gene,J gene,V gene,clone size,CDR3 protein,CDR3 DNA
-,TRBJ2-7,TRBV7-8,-,CASSSSPDGYYEQYF,TGTGCCAGCAGTTCGTCCCCAGATGGGTACTACGAGCAGTACTTC
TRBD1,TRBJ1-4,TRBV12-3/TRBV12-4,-,CTSSPNSGQGSEKLFF,TGTACCAGCAGTCCGAACTCCGGACAGGGGTCGGAAAAACTGTTTTTT
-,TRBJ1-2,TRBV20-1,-,CSARAGSDSDSYTF,TGCAGTGCTAGAGCGGGCTCGGACAGCGATAGCTACACCTTC
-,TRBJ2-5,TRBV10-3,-,CAISQGIQETQYF,TGTGCCATCAGCCAGGGAATCCAAGAGACCCAGTACTTC
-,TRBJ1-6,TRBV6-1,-,CASSEAGWGHSPLHF,TGTGCCAGCAGTGAAGCGGGGTGGGGACATTCACCCCTCCACTTT
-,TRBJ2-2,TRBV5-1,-,CASSLYASFFTGELFF,TGCGCCAGCAGCTTGTACGCCTCCTTCTTCACCGGGGAGCTGTTTTTT
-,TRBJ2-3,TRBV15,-,CATSRNPGEVTDTQYF,TGTGCCACCAGCAGAAACCCCGGGGAGGTGACAGATACGCAGTATTTT
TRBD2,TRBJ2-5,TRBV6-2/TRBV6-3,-,CASKTGGARETQYF,TGTGCCAGCAAAACCGGGGGGGCACGAGAGACCCAGTACTTC
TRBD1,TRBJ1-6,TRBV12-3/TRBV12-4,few,CASSPQGNNSPLHF,TGTGCCAGCAGTCCACAGGGGAATAATTCACCCCTCCACTTT
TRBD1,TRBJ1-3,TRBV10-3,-,CAISTAGGSGNTIYF,TGTGCCATCAGTACCGCAGGGGGCAGTGGAAACACCATATATTTT
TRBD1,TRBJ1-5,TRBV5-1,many,CASRPGTGSNQPQHF,TGCGCCAGCAGACCCGGGACAGGTAGCAATCAGCCCCAGCATTTT
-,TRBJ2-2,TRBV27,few,CASSSQERTGELFF,TGTGCCAGCAGTTCTCAGGAAAGGACCGGGGAGCTGTTTTTT
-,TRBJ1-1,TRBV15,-,CATRSGDMNTEAFF,TGTGCCACCAGGTCGGGGGACATGAACACTGAAGCTTTCTTT
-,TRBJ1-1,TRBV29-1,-,CSVERHLVTEAFF,TGCAGCGTTGAGAGACACTTAGTAACTGAAGCTTTCTTT
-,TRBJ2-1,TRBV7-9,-,CASSEGYGSYNEQFF,TGTGCCAGCAGCGAGGGGTATGGTTCCTACAATGAGCAGTTCTTC
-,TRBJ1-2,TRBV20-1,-,CSATNTPMGYGYTF,TGCAGTGCTACCAACACGCCCATGGGCTATGGCTACACCTTC
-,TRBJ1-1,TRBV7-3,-,CASSLTEGTEAFF,TGTGCCAGCAGCTTAACAGAAGGCACTGAAGCTTTCTTT
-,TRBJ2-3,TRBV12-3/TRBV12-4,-,CASSLGVAGGGDSTDTQYF,TGTGCCAGCAGTTTAGGGGTCGCGGGCGGGGGCGACAGCACAGATACGCAGTATTTT
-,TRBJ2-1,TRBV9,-,CASSGHRDSYNEQFF,TGTGCCAGCAGCGGACACAGGGACTCGTACAATGAGCAGTTCTTC
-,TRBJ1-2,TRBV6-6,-,CAGKKPGRDNCGYTF,TGTGCCGGCAAAAAACCGGGAAGGGACAACTGTGGCTACACCTTC
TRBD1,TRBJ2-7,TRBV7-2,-,CASRGQGSSYEQYF,TGTGCCAGCAGAGGACAGGGGAGCTCCTACGAGCAGTACTTC
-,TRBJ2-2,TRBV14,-,CASSQDRGGELFF,TGTGCCAGCAGCCAAGATCGTGGCGGGGAGCTGTTTTTT
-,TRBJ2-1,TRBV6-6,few,CASSDWTQGNEQFF,TGTGCCAGCAGTGACTGGACTCAAGGCAATGAGCAGTTCTTC
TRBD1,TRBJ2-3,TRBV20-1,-,CSAKRPGQWADTQYF,TGCAGTGCTAAACGCCCGGGACAGTGGGCAGATACGCAGTATTTT
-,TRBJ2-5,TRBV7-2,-,CASSLAVGYQETQYF,TGTGCCAGCAGCTTAGCGGTGGGGTACCAAGAGACCCAGTACTTC
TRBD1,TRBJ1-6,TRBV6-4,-,CASSDTGTGNSPLHF,TGTGCCAGCAGTGACACCGGGACAGGGAATTCACCCCTCCACTTT
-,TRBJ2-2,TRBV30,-,CAWSLNRGGRELFF,TGTGCCTGGAGTTTAAACAGGGGAGGCAGGGAGCTGTTTTTT
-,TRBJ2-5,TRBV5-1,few,CASSLLSQTGGETQYF,TGCGCCAGCAGCTTGTTGTCCCAGACAGGAGGAGAGACCCAGTACTTC
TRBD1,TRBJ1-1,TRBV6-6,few,CASSYTGEVTEAFF,TGTGCCAGCAGTTATACAGGGGAAGTCACTGAAGCTTTCTTT
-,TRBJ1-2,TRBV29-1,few,CSVALRRSNYGYTF,TGCAGCGTTGCTCTACGGAGGTCTAACTATGGCTACACCTTC
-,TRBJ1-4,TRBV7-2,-,CASSGSDPWEKLFF,TGTGCCAGCAGCGGCTCGGACCCATGGGAAAAACTGTTTTTT
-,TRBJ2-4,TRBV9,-,CASSVVGRGLAKNIQYF,TGTGCCAGCAGCGTAGTCGGAAGGGGCCTAGCCAAAAACATTCAGTACTTC
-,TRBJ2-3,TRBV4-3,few,CASSPRGSVPDTQYF,TGCGCCAGCAGCCCCCGGGGTAGCGTGCCAGATACGCAGTATTTT
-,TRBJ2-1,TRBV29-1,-,CSVMGLGDNEQFF,TGCAGCGTGATGGGTTTAGGGGACAATGAGCAGTTCTTC
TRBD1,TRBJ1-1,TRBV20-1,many,CSARDYDRGRNTEAFF,TGCAGTGCTAGAGATTATGACAGGGGGCGGAACACTGAAGCTTTCTTT
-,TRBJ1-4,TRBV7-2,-,CASSFSPGGVNEKLFF,TGTGCCAGCAGCTTCAGCCCGGGGGGGGTGAATGAAAAACTGTTTTTT
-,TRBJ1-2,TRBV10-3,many,CAISDFQYYGYTF,TGTGCCATCAGTGATTTCCAGTACTATGGCTACACCTTC
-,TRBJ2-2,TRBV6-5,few,CASKKWTGELFF,TGTGCCAGTAAAAAGTGGACCGGGGAGCTGTTTTTT
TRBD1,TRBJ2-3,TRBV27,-,CASSSQGKDTQYF,TGTGCCAGCAGTTCACAGGGGAAAGATACGCAGTATTTT
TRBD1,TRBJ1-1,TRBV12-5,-,CASGWEGQGRWTNTEAFF,TGTGCTAGTGGTTGGGAGGGACAGGGAAGGTGGACGAACACTGAAGCTTTCTTT
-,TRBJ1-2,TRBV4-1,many,CASSHEGRNYGYTF,TGCGCCAGCAGCCACGAGGGACGGAATTATGGCTACACCTTC
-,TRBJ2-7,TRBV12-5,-,CASDEVRTYYNEQYF,TGTGCTAGTGATGAAGTCAGGACCTACTACAATGAGCAGTACTTC
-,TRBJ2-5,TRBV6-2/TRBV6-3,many,CASRHAGTIQETQYF,TGTGCCAGCAGGCATGCCGGGACAATACAAGAGACCCAGTACTTC
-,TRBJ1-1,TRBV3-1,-,CASSQGRPGEVEAFF,TGTGCCAGCAGCCAAGGAAGGCCGGGGGAGGTTGAAGCTTTCTTT
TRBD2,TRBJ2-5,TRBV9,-,CASSVSGGTYNEQYF,TGTGCCAGCAGTGTTAGCGGGGGAACCTACAATGAGCAGTACTTC
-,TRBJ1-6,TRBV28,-,CASSLRLTDSPLHF,TGTGCCAGCAGTTTAAGACTGACGGATTCACCCCTCCACTTT
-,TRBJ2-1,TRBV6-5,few,CASRSGFEQFF,TGTGCCAGCAGGTCAGGGTTCGAGCAGTTCTTC
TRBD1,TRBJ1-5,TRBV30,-,CTWSIGTGNQPQHF,TGTACCTGGAGTATTGGGACAGGGAATCAGCCCCAGCATTTT
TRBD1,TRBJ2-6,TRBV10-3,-,CAISVDRTVSGANVLTF,TGTGCCATCAGTGTGGACAGGACGGTCTCTGGGGCCAACGTCCTGACTTTC
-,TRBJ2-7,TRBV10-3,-,CAISEPSSALREQYF,TGTGCCATCAGTGAGCCAAGTTCCGCCCTACGCGAGCAGTACTTC
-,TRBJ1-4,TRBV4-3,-,CASSQGGVATKEKLFF,TGCGCCAGCAGCCAAGGAGGTGTTGCAACTAAGGAAAAACTGTTTTTT
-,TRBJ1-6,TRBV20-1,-,CSALAEGPSSSYNSPLHF,TGCAGTGCTTTGGCGGAGGGACCGTCGAGCTCCTATAATTCACCCCTCCACTTT